These 8 T cell receptor beta chains share one sample of origin, sequenced in a study of blood T cell repertoires in COVID-19. The data were produced by immunoSEQ multiplex PCR, yet TCRdb's version contains in-frame clones alone and is incomplete. Here the sample spans roughly 200,000 clones, around 84% being singletons. Sequenced input: peripheral blood. All receptors derive from a man aged 60-69 years with acute or convalescent COVID-19.

This clone was seen only a few times. This sequence joins TRBV28 and TRBJ2-1; D possibly corresponds to TRBD1 (6 bases). This CDR3 is 13 amino acids long. V was trimmed by 8 bases and J by 6 bases, leaving 14 bases between them. Germline V gene lookup returns CDR1 MDHEN and CDR2 SYDVKM. This CDR3 reads CASLTGRVNEQFF. The CDR3 DNA sequence: TGTGCCAGCTTGACAGGAAGGGTCAATGAGCAGTTCTTC.

The rearrangement joins TRBV6-5 to TRBJ1-5, with 9 nucleotides matching TRBD1. Germline V CDR1 and CDR2: MNHEY, SVGAGI. J gave up 7 bases and V 7 bases, and 11 bases lay outside the gene matches. The CDR3 length is 15 residues. CDR3: CASIPDRGGEQPQHF. The DNA of the CDR3 is TGTGCCAGCATCCCGGACAGGGGAGGGGAGCAGCCCCAGCATTTT.

This rearrangement joins TRBV7-8 to TRBJ2-2, with D possibly TRBD2 on 5 matching bases. Germline V CDR1 and CDR2: SGHVS, FQNEAQ. Trimming left V 1 base short and J 0 bases short, with 15 bases between. The CDR3 runs 18 residues. The CDR3 DNA reads as TGTGCCAGCAGCTTAGTTCGAGTGGGAGCAGCGAACACCGGGGAGCTGTTTTTT. Translating it yields CASSLVRVGAANTGELFF.

This clone occurred once. CDR3: CASSVAGASPLHF. CDR3 in DNA: TGTGCCAGCAGTGTCGCGGGTGCCTCACCCCTCCACTTT. The genes are TRBV12-3 or TRBV12-4 and TRBJ1-6; no definite D call. There are 13 residues in the CDR3. V lost 5 bases and J lost 10, with 12 bases in between.

The chain couples TRBV3-1 (or the pseudogene TRBV3-2) to TRBJ2-3, with 13 bases aligning to TRBD2. The CDR3 is 15 residues long. V gave up 5 bases and J gave up 5 bases; unmatched junction bases: 4. The germline V gene encodes CDR1 LGHDT and CDR2 YNNKEL (reference sequence). For the CDR3, the DNA is TGTGCCAGCAGCACGGGACTAGCGGGGCGAGATACGCAGTATTTT. Translating gives CASSTGLAGRDTQYF.

The chain has TRBV28 and TRBJ1-2, with a tentative D call TRBD1 (5 bases). Trimming cost V 6 bases and J 6 bases, with 14 bases left between them. Germline assignment: CDR1 MDHEN and CDR2 SYDVKM. The CDR3 spans 13 residues. The CDR3 DNA sequence: TGTGCCAGCAGCCCCGCCAGGGATGATGGCTACACCTTC. This gives the protein CASSPARDDGYTF.

The rearrangement uses TRBV2 and TRBJ1-1; 11 bases are shared with TRBD1. Looked up from germline, CDR1 is SNHLY and CDR2 is FYNNEI. The ends lost 4 bases at V and 2 bases at J; junction bases unmatched: 6. CDR3 length: 16 residues. The CDR3 DNA follows: TGTGCCAGCAGTGCTGGACAGGGGGCCCCTAACACTGAAGCTTTCTTT. It codes for CASSAGQGAPNTEAFF.

The V gene is TRBV9, the J gene TRBJ1-4, with TRBD1 matching over 8 bases. V gave up 3 bases and J gave up 3 bases; unmatched junction bases: 7. The CDR3 has 16 residues. Germline V gives CDR1 SGDLS, CDR2 YYNGEE. Here the CDR3 reads CASSGGQGGANEKLFF. CDR3 DNA: TGTGCCAGCAGCGGCGGACAGGGAGGAGCTAATGAAAAACTGTTTTTT.